The 18 T cell receptor beta chains presented below share a single source sample, sequenced in a study of blood T cell repertoires in COVID-19. Data came from immunoSEQ multiplex PCR; TCRdb stores just in-frame clones and leaves some out. The data show 25,000 to 35,000 clones, roughly 85% seen once. Sequencing was carried out using peripheral blood. These TCRs come from a human donor in a cohort sampled during active COVID-19.

J is TRBJ2-7 and V is TRBV27; a weak D match, TRBD1 (6 bases). CDR3 length equals 14 residues. Per the germline V gene, CDR1 is MNHEY and CDR2 is SMNVEV (reference sequence). V shed 6 bases and J shed 2 bases, with 14 bases lying between them. CDR3 in amino acids: CASSPSRGAYEQYF. CDR3 sequence (DNA): TGTGCCAGCAGCCCCTCCAGGGGAGCCTACGAGCAGTACTTC.

The V call is TRBV7-6, the J call TRBJ2-3; 7 bases line up with TRBD1. This CDR3 contains 14 residues. The ends lost 1 base at V and 6 bases at J; junction bases unmatched: 4. CDR1 and CDR2 (germline): SGHVS, FNYEAQ. CDR3 in amino acids: CASSLVDRPDTQYF. CDR3 nucleotide sequence: TGTGCCAGCAGCTTAGTGGACAGGCCGGATACGCAGTATTTT.

The rearrangement joins TRBV15 to TRBJ1-1; maybe TRBD1 (6 bases). Germline CDR1 reads LNHNV; CDR2 reads YYDKDF (reference sequence). The V gene lost 5 bases and the J gene lost 3 bases, with 13 bases spanning the gap. This CDR3 spans 14 amino acids. CDR3 nucleotide sequence: TGTGCCACCAGCTCAGGGGCGCTTGACACTGAAGCTTTCTTT. Translated: CATSSGALDTEAFF.

V usage is TRBV3-1 (or the pseudogene TRBV3-2) and J usage is TRBJ2-1; D may be TRBD2 (5 bases). CDR1 is LGHDT and CDR2 is YNNKEL in the germline V gene (reference sequence). The V and J ends lost 5 bases and 3 bases respectively, with 14 bases between them. The CDR3 length is 15 residues. The CDR3 here is CASSSTAGYYNEQFF. The CDR3 coding sequence is TGTGCCAGCAGCTCAACGGCGGGTTACTACAATGAGCAGTTCTTC.

V usage is TRBV18 and J usage is TRBJ1-1; 7 bases align to TRBD1. The junction had 6 bases not matched to a gene; V was cut back by 6 bases and J by 2 bases. The CDR3 has 14 residues. Germline V lookup: CDR1 KGHSH, CDR2 LQKENI. CDR3 in amino acids: CASSQGGGNTEAFF. The DNA of the CDR3 is TGTGCCAGCTCCCAGGGGGGTGGTAACACTGAAGCTTTCTTT. Supplemented by reference TRBV18 and TRBJ1-1, the full variable domain reads NAGVMQNPRHLVRRRGQEARLRCSPMKGHSHVYWYRQLPEEGLKFMVYLQKENIIDESGMPKERFSAEFPKEGPSILRIQQVVRGDSAAYFCASSQGGGNTEAFFGQGTRLTVV.

The chain has TRBV7-2 and TRBJ2-3, with a weak D call TRBD2 (6 bases). The CDR3 runs 16 residues. CDR1 is SGHTA, CDR2 FQGNSA, per germline. Trimming left V 4 bases short and J 1 base short, with 15 bases between. CDR3 loop: CASSSPRASGTDTQYF. CDR3 DNA: TGTGCCAGCAGCTCCCCTAGGGCTAGCGGCACAGATACGCAGTATTTT. Drawing the rest from reference TRBV7-2 and TRBJ2-3, the complete variable domain is GAGVSQSPSNKVTEKGKDVELRCDPISGHTALYWYRQSLGQGLEFLIYFQGNSAPDKSGLPSDRFSAERTGGSVSTLTIQRTQQEDSAVYLCASSSPRASGTDTQYFGPGTRLTVL.

This chain links TRBV5-6 with TRBJ2-3; TRBD2 matches at 11 bases. The junction had 2 bases not matched to a gene; V was cut back by 1 base and J by 4 bases. CDR1 is SGHDT and CDR2 is YYEEEE in the germline V gene. This CDR3 has 15 residues. For the CDR3, the DNA is TGTGCCAGCAGCTTGCGGACTAGCGGGCCAGATACGCAGTATTTT. This gives the protein CASSLRTSGPDTQYF.

The chain couples TRBV11-2 to TRBJ2-7; TRBD2 agrees at 9 bases. J gave up 4 bases and V 2 bases, and 3 bases lay outside the gene matches. The CDR3 loop spans 14 amino acids. Germline loops: CDR1 SGHAT, CDR2 FQNNGV. CDR3 loop: CASSLSGGPYEQYF. The CDR3, as DNA: TGTGCCAGCAGCTTAAGCGGGGGGCCTTACGAGCAGTACTTC.

This chain connects TRBV5-1 to TRBJ2-2; D may be TRBD2 (7 bases). The CDR3 contains 14 residues. The ends were cut back, 0 bases at V and 6 bases at J, with 9 bases in the middle. Germline V gene lookup returns CDR1 SGHRS and CDR2 YFSETQ. This CDR3 is CASSLVGGPGELFF. The CDR3 DNA reads as TGCGCCAGCAGCTTGGTCGGGGGGCCCGGGGAGCTGTTTTTT.

The chain is built from TRBV27 and TRBJ2-7; 8 positions agree with TRBD1. The CDR3 has 14 residues. The germline gives CDR1 MNHEY, CDR2 SMNVEV (reference sequence). V trimming: 3 bases; J trimming: 2 bases; junction bases outside the gene matches: 3. The CDR3 sequence is CASSFGTGPYEQYF. DNA of the CDR3: TGTGCCAGCAGTTTCGGGACAGGACCCTACGAGCAGTACTTC.

The CDR3 protein is CASSFGPGSYEQYF. In nucleotides, the CDR3 is TGTGCCAGCAGCTTTGGACCGGGATCCTACGAGCAGTACTTC. The chain couples TRBV7-6 to TRBJ2-7, with a tentative D call TRBD2 (5 bases). V was pared by 3 bases and J by 1 base, with 10 bases between. The CDR3 consists of 14 residues. Germline V lookup: CDR1 SGHVS, CDR2 FNYEAQ.

The chain is built from TRBV6-2 or TRBV6-3 and TRBJ2-3; tentatively, D is TRBD1 (6 bases). The germline V gene encodes CDR1 MNHEY and CDR2 SVGEGT. The CDR3 sequence is 16 residues long. The ends were cut back, 4 bases at V and 4 bases at J, with 18 bases in the middle. The CDR3 DNA is TGTGCCAGCAGTTTCCGACAGGCCCAAGCGGCAGATACGCAGTATTTT. Translation gives CASSFRQAQAADTQYF.

This chain connects TRBV13 to TRBJ1-6, with 7 bases aligning to TRBD1. Germline V CDR1 and CDR2: PRHDT, FYEKMQ (reference sequence). After removal of 4 bases from V and 14 bases from J, the junction contained 5 bases not matched to a gene. The CDR3 covers 12 residues. CDR3 sequence: CASSWDSRTLHF. The CDR3 nucleotides read TGTGCCAGCAGCTGGGACAGCCGAACCCTCCACTTT.

CDR3 coding DNA: TGTGCCAGCAGCTCCATCCCGGGACAGGGGGCGAGTGGCTACACCTTC. Its translation is CASSSIPGQGASGYTF. This chain links TRBV7-2 with TRBJ1-2, with 12 bases that match TRBD1. Germline loops: CDR1 SGHTA, CDR2 FQGNSA. Trimming cost V 4 bases and J 7 bases; bases outside gene matches: 10. The CDR3 totals 16 residues.

This clone was counted once. The chain couples TRBV30 to TRBJ1-6; no firm D call. V was trimmed by 4 bases and J by 0 bases, leaving 13 bases between them. CDR1 and CDR2 (germline): GTSNPN, SVGIG (reference sequence). The CDR3 length is 16 residues. The CDR3 region has the DNA TGTGCCTGGAACCTTGCGGAGAGCTCCTATAATTCACCCCTCCACTTT. It is translated as CAWNLAESSYNSPLHF. The variable domain in full, completed from reference TRBV30 and TRBJ1-6, reads SQTIHQWPATLVQPVGSPLSLECTVEGTSNPNLYWYRQAAGRGLQLLFYSVGIGQISSEVPQNLSASRPQDRQFILSSKKLLLSDSGFYLCAWNLAESSYNSPLHFGNGTRLTVT.

The J gene is TRBJ2-5, the V gene TRBV5-6, with a weak D call TRBD1 (6 bases). The V and J ends lost 3 bases and 3 bases respectively, with 12 bases between them. There are 14 residues in the CDR3. From germline, CDR1 is SGHDT and CDR2 YYEEEE. For the CDR3, the DNA is TGTGCCAGCAGCTCCGGGACACTTAAAGAGACCCAGTACTTC. Its protein product is CASSSGTLKETQYF.

This clone was seen just once. The CDR3 protein is CASSLERNTIYF. The CDR3 DNA follows: TGTGCCAGCAGCCTAGAACGAAACACCATATATTTT. The chain couples TRBV21-1 to TRBJ1-3. TRBV21-1 constitutes a pseudogene. CDR3 length: 12 amino acids.

The chain uses TRBV29-1 and TRBJ2-7, with D tentatively TRBD1 (6 bases). The V gene lost 5 bases and the J gene lost 2 bases, with 10 bases spanning the gap. The CDR3 contains 12 residues. The V gene's germline CDR1 is SQVTM and CDR2 ANQGSEA. CDR3 region: CSVRDTPYEQYF. CDR3 DNA sequence: TGCAGCGTTCGGGACACACCCTACGAGCAGTACTTC.